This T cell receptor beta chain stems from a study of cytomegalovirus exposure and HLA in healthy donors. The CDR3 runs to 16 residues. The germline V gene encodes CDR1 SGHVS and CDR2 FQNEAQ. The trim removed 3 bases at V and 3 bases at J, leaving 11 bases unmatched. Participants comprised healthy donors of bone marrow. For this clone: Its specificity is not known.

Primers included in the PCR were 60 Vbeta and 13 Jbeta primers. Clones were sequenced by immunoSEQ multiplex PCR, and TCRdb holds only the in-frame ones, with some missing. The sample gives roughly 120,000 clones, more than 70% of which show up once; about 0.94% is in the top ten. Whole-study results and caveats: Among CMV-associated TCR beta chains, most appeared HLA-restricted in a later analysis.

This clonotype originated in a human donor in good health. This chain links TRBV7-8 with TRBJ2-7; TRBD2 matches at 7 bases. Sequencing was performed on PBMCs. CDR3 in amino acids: CASSFYSGGGVYEQYF. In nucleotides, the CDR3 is TGTGCCAGCAGCTTCTATTCTGGCGGGGGTGTCTACGAGCAGTACTTC.